This T cell receptor beta chain came from a study of T cells after yellow fever vaccination. One entry per CDR3 protein results from TCRdb running MiXCR on the 5' RACE reads. Found here are about 320,000 distinct CDR3 sequences, around 4.4% of them singletons; the top ten hold roughly 19%. Study observations and caveats: Clones that expanded after primary vaccination mostly reappeared after the booster (just under 98% CD4, 75% to 90% CD8). Secondary responses were weaker yet peaked faster, day 5 versus 15. Within FACS-sorted repertoires, abundant clonotypes contaminating from the bulk population could be present.

About this clonotype: Its specificity is not known.

Trimming took off 1 base at V and 10 bases at J, with 7 bases between the two ends. The CDR3 spans 12 residues. CDR1 and CDR2 from the germline V gene are MGHRA and YSYEKL. J is TRBJ1-4 and V is TRBV4-1; no reliable D call. The receptor was derived from a man aged 18-30 years who received the YFV17D yellow fever vaccine. Specimen: PBMCs, collected 15 days after the yellow fever booster vaccination. This CDR3 reads CASSQAMGKLFF. As DNA, the CDR3 is TGCGCCAGCAGCCAAGCAATGGGAAAACTGTTTTTT.